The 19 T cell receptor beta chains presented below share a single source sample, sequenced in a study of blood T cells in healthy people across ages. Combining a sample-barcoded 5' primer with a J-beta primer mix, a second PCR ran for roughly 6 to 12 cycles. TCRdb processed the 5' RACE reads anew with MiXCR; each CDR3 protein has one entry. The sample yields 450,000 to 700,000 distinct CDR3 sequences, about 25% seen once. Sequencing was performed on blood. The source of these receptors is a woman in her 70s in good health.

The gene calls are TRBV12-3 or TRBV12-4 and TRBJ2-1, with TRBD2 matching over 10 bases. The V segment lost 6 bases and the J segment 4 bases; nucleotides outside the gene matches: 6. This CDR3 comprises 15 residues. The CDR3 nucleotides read TGTGCCAGCAGACTCCAAGCGGGGGGGTACAATGAGCAGTTCTTC. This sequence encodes CASRLQAGGYNEQFF.

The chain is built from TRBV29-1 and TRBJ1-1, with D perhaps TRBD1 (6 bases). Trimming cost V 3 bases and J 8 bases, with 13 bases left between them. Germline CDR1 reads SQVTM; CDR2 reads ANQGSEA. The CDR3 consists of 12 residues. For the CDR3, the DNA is TGCAGCGTTGAGGGGGCAGGGCTCGAAGCTTTCTTT. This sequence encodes CSVEGAGLEAFF.

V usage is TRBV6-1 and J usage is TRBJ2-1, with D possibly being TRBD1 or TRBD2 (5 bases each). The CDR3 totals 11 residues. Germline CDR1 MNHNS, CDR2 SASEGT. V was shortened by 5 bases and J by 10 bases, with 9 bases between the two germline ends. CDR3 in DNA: TGTGCCAGCAGTACGGGACGAGAGCAGTTCTTC. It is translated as CASSTGREQFF.

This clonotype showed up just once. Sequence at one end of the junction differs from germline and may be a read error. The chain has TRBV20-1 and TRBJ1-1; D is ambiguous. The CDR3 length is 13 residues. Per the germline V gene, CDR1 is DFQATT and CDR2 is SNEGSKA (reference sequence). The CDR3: CSARGVSNTEAFF. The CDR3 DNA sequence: TGCAGTGCGAGAGGTGTCTCCAACACTGAAGCTTTCTTT.

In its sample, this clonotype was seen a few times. CDR3 protein: CAIRGTGSTDTQYF. CDR3 sequence (DNA): TGTGCCATCCGCGGGACAGGGTCTACAGATACGCAGTATTTT. The chain employs TRBV10-3 and TRBJ2-3; TRBD1 aligns across 9 bases. V lost 8 bases and J lost 3; bases outside the gene matches: 6. The CDR3 extends over 14 amino acids. Germline V CDR1 and CDR2: ENHRY, SYGVKD.

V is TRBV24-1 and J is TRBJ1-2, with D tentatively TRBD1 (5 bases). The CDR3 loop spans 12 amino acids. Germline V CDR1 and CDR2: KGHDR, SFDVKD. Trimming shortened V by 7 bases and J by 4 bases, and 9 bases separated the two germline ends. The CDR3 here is CATSGGPYGYTF. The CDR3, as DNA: TGTGCCACCAGCGGGGGACCCTATGGCTACACCTTC.

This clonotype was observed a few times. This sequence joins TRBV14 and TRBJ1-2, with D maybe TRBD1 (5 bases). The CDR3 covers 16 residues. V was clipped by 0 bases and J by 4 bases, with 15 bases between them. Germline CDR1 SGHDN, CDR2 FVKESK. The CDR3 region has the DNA TGTGCCAGCAGCCAAGAGAATAATCGACAGCGCTATGGCTACACCTTC. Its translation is CASSQENNRQRYGYTF.

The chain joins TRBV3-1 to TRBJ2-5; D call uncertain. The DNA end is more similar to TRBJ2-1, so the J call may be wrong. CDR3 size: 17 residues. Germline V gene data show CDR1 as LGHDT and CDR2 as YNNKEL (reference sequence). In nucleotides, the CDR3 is TGTGCCAGCAGCCAAGGAGCTTCCGCCACTTACCCCAATGAGCAGTTCTTC. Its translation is CASSQGASATYPNEQFF.

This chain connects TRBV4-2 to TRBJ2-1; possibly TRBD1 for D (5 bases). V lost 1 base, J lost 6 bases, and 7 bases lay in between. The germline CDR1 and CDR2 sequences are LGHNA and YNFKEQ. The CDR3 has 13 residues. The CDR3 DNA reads TGTGCCAGCAGCCAAGCGCAGGGCAATGAGCAGTTCTTC. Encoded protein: CASSQAQGNEQFF.

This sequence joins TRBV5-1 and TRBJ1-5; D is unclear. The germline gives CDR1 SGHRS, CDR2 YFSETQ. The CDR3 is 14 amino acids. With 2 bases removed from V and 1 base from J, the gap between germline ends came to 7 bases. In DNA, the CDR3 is TGCGCCAGCAGCTTATTACCGAGCAATCAGCCCCAGCATTTT. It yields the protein CASSLLPSNQPQHF.

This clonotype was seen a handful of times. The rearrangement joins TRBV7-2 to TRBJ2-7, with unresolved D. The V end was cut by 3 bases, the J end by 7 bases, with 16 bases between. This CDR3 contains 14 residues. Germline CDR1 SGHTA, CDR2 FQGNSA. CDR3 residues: CASSLGTLKREQYF. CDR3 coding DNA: TGTGCCAGCAGCTTGGGTACTCTGAAAAGGGAGCAGTACTTC.

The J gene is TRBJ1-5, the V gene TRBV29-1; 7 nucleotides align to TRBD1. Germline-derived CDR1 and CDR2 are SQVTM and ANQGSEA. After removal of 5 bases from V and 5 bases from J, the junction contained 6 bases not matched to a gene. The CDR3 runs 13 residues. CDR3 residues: CSVSTGEDQPQHF. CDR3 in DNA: TGCAGCGTTTCAACAGGGGAAGATCAGCCCCAGCATTTT.

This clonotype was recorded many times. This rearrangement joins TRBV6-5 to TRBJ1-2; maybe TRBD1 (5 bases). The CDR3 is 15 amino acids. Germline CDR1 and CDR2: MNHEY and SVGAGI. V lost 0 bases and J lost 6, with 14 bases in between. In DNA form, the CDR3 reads TGTGCCAGCAGTTACTCGAGGAGGCAGGGCCATGGCTACACCTTC. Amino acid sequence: CASSYSRRQGHGYTF.

CDR3 sequence: CATKGAGYGYTF. The CDR3 nucleotides are TGTGCCACCAAGGGGGCCGGATATGGCTACACCTTC. The chain is built from TRBV6-6 and TRBJ1-2, with 7 bases identical to TRBD1. The CDR3 spans 12 residues. CDR1 MNHNY and CDR2 SVGAGI come from the germline V gene (reference sequence). V lost 10 bases, J lost 5 bases, and 7 bases stayed unmatched.

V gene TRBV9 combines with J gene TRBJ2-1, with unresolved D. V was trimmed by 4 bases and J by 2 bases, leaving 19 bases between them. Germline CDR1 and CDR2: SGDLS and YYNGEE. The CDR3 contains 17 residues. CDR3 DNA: TGTGCCAGCAGCCCGAGCATCGAAAGACCGACCTACAATGAGCAGTTCTTC. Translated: CASSPSIERPTYNEQFF.

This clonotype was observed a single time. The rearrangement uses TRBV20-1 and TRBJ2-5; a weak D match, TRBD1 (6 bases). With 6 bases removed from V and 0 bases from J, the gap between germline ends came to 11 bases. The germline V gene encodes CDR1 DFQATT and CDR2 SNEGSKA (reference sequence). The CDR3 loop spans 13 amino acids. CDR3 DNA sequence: TGCAGTGCCGCTGACAGGAACCAAGAGACCCAGTACTTC. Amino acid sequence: CSAADRNQETQYF.

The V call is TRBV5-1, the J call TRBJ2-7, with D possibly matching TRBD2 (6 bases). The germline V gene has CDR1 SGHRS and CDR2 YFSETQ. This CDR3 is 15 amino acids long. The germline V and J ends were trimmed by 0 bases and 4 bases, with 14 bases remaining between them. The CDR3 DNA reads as TGCGCCAGCAGCTTGGTAAGCAGGAGGGCGTACGAGCAGTACTTC. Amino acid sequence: CASSLVSRRAYEQYF.

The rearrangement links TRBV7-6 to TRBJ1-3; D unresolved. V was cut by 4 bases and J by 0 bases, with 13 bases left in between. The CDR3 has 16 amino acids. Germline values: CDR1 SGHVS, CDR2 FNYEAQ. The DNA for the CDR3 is TGTGCCAGCAGCTCCCAGGCGTCTGGCTCTGGAAACACCATATATTTT. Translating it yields CASSSQASGSGNTIYF.

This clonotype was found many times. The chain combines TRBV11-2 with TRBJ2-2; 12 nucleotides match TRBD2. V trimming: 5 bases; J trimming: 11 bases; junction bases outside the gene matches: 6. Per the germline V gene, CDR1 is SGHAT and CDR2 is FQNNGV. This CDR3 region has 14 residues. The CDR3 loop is CASSGLAGPSELFF. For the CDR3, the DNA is TGTGCCAGCAGCGGACTAGCGGGGCCTTCCGAGCTGTTTTTT. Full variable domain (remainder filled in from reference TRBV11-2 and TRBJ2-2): EAGVAQSPRYKIIEKRQSVAFWCNPISGHATLYWYQQILGQGPKLLIQFQNNGVVDDSQLPKDRFSAERLKGVDSTLKIQPAKLEDSAVYLCASSGLAGPSELFFGEGSRLTVL.